This TCR beta chain emerged from a study of early T cells in non-severe SARS-CoV-2 infection. Study findings and constraints: VDJdb matching favored anti-spike CD8 responses, missing private and CD4 specificities.

This clonotype was seen repeatedly, ten times or more. Its antigen is unknown. Researchers tagged individual cDNA molecules with unique molecular identifiers. One entry per CDR3 protein, called by TCRdb with MiXCR from the 5' RACE reads. The data show tens of thousands of distinct CDR3 sequences, approximately 13% seen once. The specimen was whole blood. This receptor was taken from an adult who was a healthcare worker with PCR-confirmed SARS-CoV-2 infection or an uninfected control (not recorded which).

CDR3 in DNA: TGCGCCAGCAGCGAAACAGCCAAAAACATTCAGTACTTC. It is translated as CASSETAKNIQYF. The V call is TRBV5-1, the J call TRBJ2-4; unclear D gene. CDR3 length: 13 residues. CDR1 SGHRS and CDR2 YFSETQ come from the germline V gene. Trimming took 4 bases from V and 0 from J, leaving 5 bases between them.